The next 5 T cell receptor beta chains were all read from a single sample in a study of Graves' ophthalmopathy and Graves' hyperthyroidism. Using RNA transcripts, the TCR beta CDR3 regions were amplified. An opening RT-PCR round employed HTBI primers and preceded a second-round multiplex PCR. TCRdb used MiXCR to reprocess the multiplex PCR reads, holding one entry per CDR3 protein. The table records about 410,000 distinct CDR3 sequences, around 20% of them present only once. Sequenced material: peripheral blood. The receptors shown here come from a woman younger than 30 with Graves' ophthalmopathy.

This clonotype was seen many times. The gene calls are TRBV6-5 and TRBJ1-2, with D perhaps TRBD1 (5 bases). CDR1 and CDR2 (germline): MNHEY, SVGAGI. The CDR3 has 13 amino acids. The V end was cut by 4 bases, the J end by 4 bases, with 10 bases between. CDR3 nucleotides: TGTGCCAGCAGTTTGGGACTGATCTATGGCTACACCTTC. It codes for CASSLGLIYGYTF.

This clonotype was recorded at least ten times. The chain recombines TRBV19 with TRBJ1-1; TRBD1 might be the D (5 bases). V lost 7 bases, J lost 1 base, and 16 bases lay in between. CDR3 length equals 15 residues. Germline-derived CDR1 and CDR2 are LNHDA and SQIVND (reference sequence). The CDR3 here is CASTLTFDRNTEAFF. CDR3 sequence (DNA): TGTGCCAGTACCCTGACTTTTGACAGGAACACTGAAGCTTTCTTT.

The sample holds many counts of this clonotype. The V gene is TRBV6-5, the J gene TRBJ2-2; D unresolved. Trimming shortened V by 2 bases and J by 2 bases, and 9 bases separated the two germline ends. Germline V gives CDR1 MNHEY, CDR2 SVGAGI. The CDR3 spans 15 residues. For the CDR3, the DNA is TGTGCCAGCAGTTACGTTTTCACCAACACCGGGGAGCTGTTTTTT. Encoded protein: CASSYVFTNTGELFF.

Many counts were recorded for this clonotype. The rearrangement links TRBV6-1 to TRBJ1-5, with D unresolved. This CDR3 has 13 amino acids. Germline assignment: CDR1 MNHNS and CDR2 SASEGT. The V end lost 1 base, the J end lost 2 bases, and 3 bases lay between the germline ends. The CDR3, as DNA: TGTGCCAGCAGTGAAGTGGGCAATCAGCCCCAGCATTTT. As protein: CASSEVGNQPQHF.

Ten or more counts support this clonotype. This chain joins TRBV4-1 and TRBJ1-1; possible D gene TRBD1, 5 bases. There are 15 residues in the CDR3. Germline V CDR1 and CDR2: MGHRA, YSYEKL. Trimming left V 5 bases short and J 5 bases short, with 18 bases between. The chain's CDR3 is CASSAIGTVRTEAFF. For the CDR3, the DNA is TGCGCCAGCAGCGCCATCGGGACGGTCAGGACTGAAGCTTTCTTT.